The 30 T cell receptor beta chains listed next were all sequenced from one sample in a study of early T cells in non-severe SARS-CoV-2 infection (TCRdb year 2021). Receptor amplification or capture employed 5' RACE. The sequencer was a NextSeq 500. The public reads were reprocessed in TCRdb via fastp at Q25 and MiXCR, keeping in-frame beta chains. Entries are consolidated by CDR3 protein sequence, retaining the most common genes and DNA. The sample yields about 33,000 distinct CDR3 sequences; around 5% were counted once. The ten largest clones take up 25% to 30% of the sample. Material: whole blood. Source of these receptors: an adult who was a healthcare worker with PCR-confirmed SARS-CoV-2 infection or an uninfected control (not recorded which).

This clonotype has only a few counts. V and J are TRBV5-1 and TRBJ2-2; a weak D match, TRBD1 (6 bases). The germline CDR1 and CDR2 sequences are SGHRS and YFSETQ. The CDR3 spans 13 residues. The V end was cut by 2 bases, the J end by 5 bases, with 7 bases between. The DNA of the CDR3 is TGCGCCAGCAGCTTACAGGGTACCGGGGAGCTGTTTTTT. Translation: CASSLQGTGELFF. The full variable domain, with the rest looked up from reference TRBV5-1 and TRBJ2-2, is KAGVTQTPRYLIKTRGQQVTLSCSPISGHRSVSWYQQTPGQGLQFLFEYFSETQRNKGNFPGRFSGRQFSNSRSEMNVSTLELGDSALYLCASSLQGTGELFFGEGSRLTVL.

This clonotype was seen repeatedly, ten times or more. The V and J genes are TRBV19 and TRBJ2-3; D gene ambiguous. The CDR3 has 14 residues. Trimming removed 5 bases at V and 0 bases at J, with 9 bases between. The germline CDR1 and CDR2 sequences are LNHDA and SQIVND (reference sequence). The CDR3 DNA reads as TGTGCCAGTAGTCGGTCAGCGAGCACAGATACGCAGTATTTT. Its translation: CASSRSASTDTQYF.

There are a few counts of this clonotype. The rearrangement links TRBV28 to TRBJ2-4; 11 bases agree with TRBD1. The V segment lost 6 bases and the J segment 9 bases; nucleotides outside the gene matches: 4. Germline values: CDR1 MDHEN, CDR2 SYDVKM. The CDR3 consists of 13 residues. DNA of the CDR3: TGTGCCAGCAGCGGACAGGGGGCCCCCATTCAGTACTTC. Translating it yields CASSGQGAPIQYF.

This clonotype came up a few times. The CDR3 coding sequence is TGTGCCAGCAGTTCAGGGACGCCTTACGAGCAGTACTTC. This encodes CASSSGTPYEQYF. The gene calls are TRBV28 and TRBJ2-7; D assignment may be TRBD1 or TRBD2 (5 bases each). This CDR3 has 13 residues. Germline CDR1 and CDR2: MDHEN and SYDVKM. V lost 4 bases to trimming and J lost 4 bases, with 11 bases between them.

This clonotype was counted ten times or more. The chain is built from TRBV12-3 or TRBV12-4 and TRBJ2-5; possible D gene TRBD2, 6 bases. The length of the CDR3 is 15 residues. The V gene lost 6 bases and the J gene lost 1 base, with 15 bases spanning the gap. The CDR3 nucleotides read TGTGCCAGCAGCCGTGGAGGGTCGGGCCAAGAGACCCAGTACTTC. Residues: CASSRGGSGQETQYF.

This clonotype was observed a handful of times. The chain carries TRBV3-1 and TRBJ1-2, with TRBD1 matching over 8 bases. This CDR3 is built from 15 residues. The germline gives CDR1 LGHDT, CDR2 YNNKEL (reference sequence). V shed 6 bases and J 4 bases; nucleotides not matched to a gene: 10. The CDR3 region has the DNA TGTGCCAGCAGTCACTTCGGACAGGGAGGCTATGGCTACACCTTC. Its translation is CASSHFGQGGYGYTF.

This chain joins TRBV6-6 and TRBJ2-3; TRBD2 matches at 7 bases. The CDR3 loop spans 17 amino acids. J lost 4 bases, V lost 5 bases, and 15 bases had no gene match. CDR1 is MNHNY, CDR2 SVGAGI, per germline (reference sequence). CDR3 protein: CASSPFGSSSGADTQYF. The CDR3 DNA is TGTGCCAGCAGTCCCTTTGGCTCATCTAGCGGTGCAGATACGCAGTATTTT.

This clonotype was recorded at least ten times. This sequence joins TRBV12-3 or TRBV12-4 and TRBJ2-7; TRBD2 matches at 8 bases. The J segment lost 6 bases and the V segment lost 1 base, leaving 11 bases of the junction unmatched. The length of the CDR3 is 16 residues. CDR3 DNA sequence: TGTGCCAGCAGTTTAGGACCCCGAGCGGGAGTCACCGAGCAGTACTTC. Its protein is CASSLGPRAGVTEQYF.

This clonotype was observed a few times. The V gene is TRBV24-1, the J gene TRBJ2-3; D gene ambiguous. CDR1 is KGHDR and CDR2 is SFDVKD in the germline V gene. Deletions cut 3 bases from V and 4 bases from J, with 10 bases between. The CDR3 extends over 14 amino acids. CDR3 sequence (DNA): TGTGCCACCAGTGATCCCTGGCAGGCAGATACGCAGTATTTT. Translated, it gives CATSDPWQADTQYF.

This clonotype was seen at least ten times. This chain links TRBV28 with TRBJ2-7; TRBD1 might be the D (5 bases). The CDR3 covers 12 residues. With 2 bases removed from V and 5 bases from J, the gap between germline ends came to 7 bases. Looked up from germline, CDR1 is MDHEN and CDR2 is SYDVKM. This chain's CDR3 is CASSLVGDEQYF. CDR3 bases: TGTGCCAGCAGTTTAGTAGGGGACGAGCAGTACTTC.

This clonotype was found many times. The genes are TRBV7-9 and TRBJ1-2, with 10 bases that match TRBD1. The V gene end was trimmed by 5 bases and the J gene end by 0 bases; junction bases not matched to a gene: 6. The CDR3 runs to 16 residues. CDR1 and CDR2 (germline): SEHNR, FQNEAQ (reference sequence). The CDR3: CASSPGQGRTNYGYTF. The CDR3 nucleotides read TGTGCCAGCAGCCCGGGACAGGGGAGAACTAACTATGGCTACACCTTC.

In its sample, this clonotype was seen a few times. J is TRBJ2-7 and V is TRBV6-6; weak D call: TRBD1 (5 bases). The CDR3 is 15 amino acids. Germline values: CDR1 MNHNY, CDR2 SVGAGI (reference sequence). Trimming left V 0 bases short and J 1 base short, with 10 bases between. The CDR3 bases are TGTGCCAGCAGTTACTCCGGCCAGGGTTCCTACGAGCAGTACTTC. Its protein is CASSYSGQGSYEQYF.

This clonotype appeared many times. The V and J genes are TRBV12-3 or TRBV12-4 and TRBJ2-3; 9 bases line up with TRBD2. The V gene end was trimmed by 4 bases and the J gene end by 2 bases; junction bases not matched to a gene: 4. This CDR3 region has 15 residues. The CDR3 DNA sequence: TGTGCCAGCAGTTCGCCGGGACTAGCCACAGATACGCAGTATTTT. It encodes CASSSPGLATDTQYF.

This clonotype was recorded many times. This chain links TRBV2 with TRBJ1-6; TRBD1 aligns across 7 bases. Trimming cost V 4 bases and J 10 bases; bases outside gene matches: 4. The germline V gene has CDR1 SNHLY and CDR2 FYNNEI. The CDR3 is made up of 13 amino acids. CDR3: CASSGQGESPLHF. The DNA for the CDR3 is TGTGCCAGCAGTGGACAGGGTGAATCACCCCTCCACTTT.

This clonotype was seen many times. The V and J genes are TRBV27 and TRBJ2-7, with 7 bases aligning to TRBD1. Germline CDR1 is MNHEY and CDR2 is SMNVEV (reference sequence). The CDR3 runs to 12 residues. J lost 3 bases, V lost 8 bases, and 4 bases had no gene match. The CDR3: CASGDSFYEQYF. The CDR3 DNA reads TGTGCCAGCGGGGACAGCTTCTACGAGCAGTACTTC.

This clonotype has just a few counts. V gene TRBV5-1 combines with J gene TRBJ2-1, with 12 positions matching TRBD2. The germline gives CDR1 SGHRS, CDR2 YFSETQ. This CDR3 has 16 residues. V gave up 3 bases and J gave up 4 bases; unmatched junction bases: 5. The CDR3 reads CASSSGTSGLYNEQFF. For the CDR3, the DNA is TGCGCCAGCAGCTCCGGGACTAGCGGGCTTTACAATGAGCAGTTCTTC.

This clonotype was seen many times. The chain has TRBV20-1 and TRBJ2-1, with 13 bases that match TRBD2. V was pared by 6 bases and J by 10 bases, with 9 bases of the junction left unmatched. There are 14 residues in the CDR3. The V gene's germline CDR1 is DFQATT and CDR2 SNEGSKA (reference sequence). The CDR3, as DNA: TGCAGTGCCCTTCCGGGACTAGCGGGGTTCGAGCAGTTCTTC. It yields the protein CSALPGLAGFEQFF.

This clonotype was detected many times. The chain carries TRBV12-3 or TRBV12-4 and TRBJ2-5; 9 positions agree with TRBD1. With V trimmed by 4 bases and J by 5 bases, 11 bases remained unmatched. The CDR3 runs to 16 residues. CDR3 region: CASSSDRGPREETQYF. CDR3 nucleotides: TGTGCCAGCAGTTCGGACAGGGGCCCGCGGGAGGAGACCCAGTACTTC.

This clonotype was seen at least ten times. This rearrangement joins TRBV4-1 to TRBJ1-2; D unresolved. Trimming took 1 base from V and 7 from J, leaving 10 bases between them. Germline lookup yields CDR1 MGHRA and CDR2 YSYEKL. The CDR3 is made up of 13 amino acids. In DNA, the CDR3 is TGCGCCAGCAGCCAAGTTACCGCCAGTGGCTACACCTTC. Its protein product is CASSQVTASGYTF.

This clonotype has a count of ten or more. This chain connects TRBV5-1 to TRBJ1-1, with 7 bases identical to TRBD1. The trim removed 0 bases at V and 3 bases at J, leaving 5 bases unmatched. CDR1 is SGHRS, CDR2 YFSETQ, per germline. The CDR3 extends over 15 amino acids. The CDR3 nucleotides read TGCGCCAGCAGCTTGGCGATTACAGGGGACACTGAAGCTTTCTTT. This codes for CASSLAITGDTEAFF.

The chain couples TRBV14 to TRBJ2-7; D is perhaps TRBD1 (6 bases). The germline CDR1 and CDR2 sequences are SGHDN and FVKESK. Trimming removed 1 base at V and 6 bases at J, with 22 bases between. This CDR3 is built from 17 residues. In DNA, the CDR3 is TGTGCCAGCAGCCAAGCGGGCTCGCAGGGGATCAGGGTCGAGCAGTACTTC. Translation gives CASSQAGSQGIRVEQYF.

In this sample, this clonotype turned up many times. The chain carries TRBV27 and TRBJ2-7, with TRBD1 matching over 7 bases. Trimming took 5 bases from V and 4 from J; bases not matched to a gene: 17. Germline assignment: CDR1 MNHEY and CDR2 SMNVEV (reference sequence). The length of the CDR3 is 17 residues. The CDR3 spells CASSPAFRGLLRYEQYF. In DNA, the CDR3 is TGTGCCAGCAGTCCCGCCTTCAGGGGGTTGCTGCGGTACGAGCAGTACTTC.

In its sample, this clonotype was seen many times. This chain links TRBV2 with TRBJ2-7; perhaps TRBD1 as D (6 bases). The CDR3 consists of 14 residues. The V end was cut by 4 bases, the J end by 2 bases, with 12 bases between. The germline gives CDR1 SNHLY, CDR2 FYNNEI. DNA for the CDR3: TGTGCCAGCAGTGTTCAGGGGCAAGCCTACGAGCAGTACTTC. Translation: CASSVQGQAYEQYF.

This clonotype was counted only a few times. The chain has TRBV9 and TRBJ1-2, with no clear D. In germline, CDR1 is SGDLS, CDR2 YYNGEE. V was pared by 0 bases and J by 4 bases, with 7 bases between. CDR3 length: 13 amino acids. For the CDR3, the DNA is TGTGCCAGCAGCGTAGATGAAAGCTATGGCTACACCTTC. This codes for CASSVDESYGYTF.

V usage is TRBV20-1 and J usage is TRBJ2-3; TRBD1 aligns across 10 bases. Looked up from germline, CDR1 is DFQATT and CDR2 is SNEGSKA (reference sequence). The CDR3 is 14 amino acids. V was pared by 0 bases and J by 4 bases, with 1 base of the junction left unmatched. This CDR3 reads CSAREGTGADTQYF. CDR3 DNA: TGCAGTGCTAGAGAAGGGACAGGGGCAGATACGCAGTATTTT.

In its sample, this clonotype was seen many times. The rearrangement uses TRBV20-1 and TRBJ2-1; TRBD2 aligns across 7 bases. Trimming removed 5 bases from V and 0 bases from J; junction bases left unmatched: 19. The CDR3 is 19 amino acids. Per the germline V gene, CDR1 is DFQATT and CDR2 is SNEGSKA (reference sequence). As DNA, the CDR3 is TGCAGTGCTCGCGCCCGCGGGGGACGACTCTCCAGCTCCTACAATGAGCAGTTCTTC. This codes for CSARARGGRLSSSYNEQFF.

Of note for this clonotype: A much larger clone lies one base from this, so it may be a read error. V and J are TRBV29-1 and TRBJ2-3, with 8 bases matching TRBD1. V gave up 8 bases and J gave up 10 bases; unmatched junction bases: 11. Germline values: CDR1 SQVTM, CDR2 ANQGSEA. The CDR3 is made up of 12 amino acids. The CDR3 reads CSSDRDTDAQYF. CDR3 bases: TGCAGCTCGGACAGGGATACTGATGCGCAGTATTTT.

This clonotype was seen repeatedly, ten times or more. The V call is TRBV27, the J call TRBJ2-7; 8 positions match TRBD1. The CDR3 covers 15 residues. Losses at the gene ends were 6 bases for V and 0 bases for J; bases not matched to a gene: 7. Germline V gene sequence: CDR1 MNHEY, CDR2 SMNVEV (reference sequence). CDR3 in amino acids: CASSRRTGISYEQYF. Written as DNA, the CDR3 is TGTGCCAGCAGCAGAAGGACAGGGATCTCCTACGAGCAGTACTTC.

This clonotype was seen a few times. The genes are TRBV5-4 and TRBJ2-3, with 11 bases identical to TRBD2. The CDR3 has 15 residues. CDR1 SGHNT and CDR2 YYREEE come from the germline V gene (reference sequence). Germline trimming cut 5 bases from V and 0 bases from J; bases unmatched to any gene: 2. The CDR3 nucleotides are TGTGCCAGCAGTCGGACTAGCGGGAGCACAGATACGCAGTATTTT. It is translated as CASSRTSGSTDTQYF.

This clonotype was counted many times. The V and J genes are TRBV20-1 and TRBJ1-5, with D perhaps matching TRBD1 (5 bases). Per the germline V gene, CDR1 is DFQATT and CDR2 is SNEGSKA (reference sequence). This CDR3 has 17 amino acids. The V end was cut by 0 bases, the J end by 2 bases, with 17 bases between. CDR3 amino acids: CSARERQGRVGNQPQHF. Written as DNA, the CDR3 is TGCAGTGCTAGAGAGAGGCAGGGACGGGTCGGCAATCAGCCCCAGCATTTT.